A single sample gave rise to the 19 T cell receptor beta chains below, sequenced in a study of blood T cell repertoires in COVID-19. Generated by immunoSEQ multiplex PCR, the TCRdb table keeps only in-frame clones and is missing some. The sample includes roughly 440,000 clones, around 89% of them seen just once. The sample comprised peripheral blood. These receptor sequences come from a woman in her 50s with COVID-19, enrolled during active disease.

The CDR3 here is CASSYQVTGANVLTF. As DNA, the CDR3 is TGTGCCAGCAGCTACCAGGTTACTGGGGCCAACGTCCTGACTTTC. The chain is built from TRBV11-2 and TRBJ2-6; no definite D call. V lost 4 bases and J 2 bases, leaving 9 bases between the germline ends. The CDR3 extends over 15 amino acids. Germline V gives CDR1 SGHAT, CDR2 FQNNGV.

This chain joins TRBV5-8 and TRBJ1-5; D uncertain. This CDR3 is built from 17 residues. The germline V gene has CDR1 SGHTS and CDR2 YDEGEE. Trimming took 4 bases from V and 1 from J, leaving 18 bases between them. The CDR3 is CASSAEGGLISNQPQHF. The CDR3 bases are TGTGCCAGCAGCGCCGAAGGTGGGCTCATAAGCAATCAGCCCCAGCATTTT.

V gene TRBV6-5 combines with J gene TRBJ2-7; tentatively, D is TRBD1 (6 bases). V was trimmed by 8 bases and J by 2 bases, leaving 16 bases between them. Germline CDR1 is MNHEY and CDR2 is SVGAGI. This CDR3 spans 14 amino acids. The CDR3 reads CASHSGAGAYEQYF. DNA for the CDR3: TGTGCCAGCCACAGTGGGGCAGGGGCCTACGAGCAGTACTTC.

The chain uses TRBV19 and TRBJ1-2; 9 nucleotides line up with TRBD1. J was trimmed by 8 bases and V by 7 bases; bases with no gene match: 5. The CDR3 is 12 amino acids. CDR1 LNHDA and CDR2 SQIVND come from the germline V gene (reference sequence). The CDR3 loop reads CASNTGGGGYTF. CDR3 sequence (DNA): TGTGCCAGTAACACAGGGGGCGGGGGCTACACCTTC.

The chain recombines TRBV13 with TRBJ2-7, with no clear D. V gave up 5 bases and J gave up 4 bases, with 9 bases separating them. Per the germline V gene, CDR1 is PRHDT and CDR2 is FYEKMQ (reference sequence). CDR3 size: 12 residues. CDR3 amino acids: CASSGENYEQYF. The CDR3 nucleotides read TGTGCCAGCAGCGGTGAGAATTACGAGCAGTACTTC.

The chain couples TRBV9 to TRBJ1-1; D remains unclear. This CDR3 has 13 residues. V was cut by 0 bases and J by 5 bases, with 8 bases left in between. The germline V gene has CDR1 SGDLS and CDR2 YYNGEE. The CDR3 DNA is TGTGCCAGCAGCGTAGCTCTCGGGACTGAAGCTTTCTTT. Its protein product is CASSVALGTEAFF.

The chain carries TRBV28 and TRBJ1-6, with 7 bases identical to TRBD1. Germline-derived CDR1 and CDR2 are MDHEN and SYDVKM. This CDR3 is 12 amino acids long. V lost 5 bases and J lost 14; bases outside the gene matches: 6. DNA of the CDR3: TGTGCCAGCAGTGTGACAGGGTTTTCCCTCCACTTT. Its translation is CASSVTGFSLHF.

DNA of the CDR3: TGTGCCAGCCCTCCGGCTAGCGGGGGAGCAGATACGCAGTATTTT. It encodes CASPPASGGADTQYF. The chain combines TRBV5-8 with TRBJ2-3; 10 nucleotides line up with TRBD2. The CDR3 sequence is 15 residues long. Germline trimming cut 7 bases from V and 4 bases from J; bases unmatched to any gene: 9. CDR1 and CDR2 from the germline V gene are SGHTS and YDEGEE.

The genes are TRBV30 and TRBJ2-7; D unclear. This CDR3 has 11 amino acids. Trimming took 5 bases from V and 2 from J, leaving 7 bases between them. Germline CDR1 and CDR2: GTSNPN and SVGIG (reference sequence). CDR3 in amino acids: CAWGGAYEQYF. The CDR3 nucleotides read TGTGCCTGGGGCGGAGCCTACGAGCAGTACTTC. The full variable domain, rest sourced from reference TRBV30 and TRBJ2-7, is SQTIHQWPATLVQPVGSPLSLECTVEGTSNPNLYWYRQAAGRGLQLLFYSVGIGQISSEVPQNLSASRPQDRQFILSSKKLLLSDSGFYLCAWGGAYEQYFGPGTRLTVT.

This chain joins TRBV4-1 and TRBJ2-7; D may be TRBD2 (5 bases). The CDR3 is 13 amino acids. Germline V CDR1 and CDR2: MGHRA, YSYEKL. Trimming removed 4 bases from V and 4 bases from J, with 11 bases in between. CDR3 coding DNA: TGCGCCAGCAGCCCCCAACCGGGGTACGAGCAGTACTTC. Its protein is CASSPQPGYEQYF.

As for this clone: A read error may account for a junction end that differs from germline. The rearrangement joins TRBV11-2 to TRBJ1-6; TRBD1 aligns across 9 bases. The CDR3 spans 12 residues. Germline V CDR1 and CDR2: SGHAT, FQNNGV. The CDR3 is CASSHQTGGRLF. CDR3 nucleotides: TGTGCCAGCAGCCACCAGACAGGGGGGCGCCTCTTT.

The rearrangement links TRBV4-2 to TRBJ1-6; perhaps TRBD1 as D (5 bases). Germline-derived CDR1 and CDR2 are LGHNA and YNFKEQ. Trimming left V 5 bases short and J 5 bases short, with 13 bases between. The CDR3 is made up of 15 amino acids. DNA for the CDR3: TGTGCCAGCAGCTCTGGGGGGGGAGATAATTCACCCCTCCACTTT. This encodes CASSSGGGDNSPLHF.

The chain links TRBV11-2 to TRBJ2-3, with 13 bases fitting TRBD2. With 5 bases clipped from V and 4 bases from J, the junction kept 6 bases outside the gene matches. Per germline, CDR1 SGHAT and CDR2 FQNNGV. This CDR3 is built from 16 residues. CDR3 sequence (DNA): TGTGCCAGCAGCCTAACTAGCGGGGGGGCCCCAGATACGCAGTATTTT. Protein: CASSLTSGGAPDTQYF.

Regarding this clone: An end of the junction does not agree with germline; a read error may underlie this. At the DNA level, this CDR3 is encoded by other sequences in the same sample as well. The chain has TRBV18 and TRBJ1-1; 9 bases fit TRBD1. Per germline, CDR1 KGHSH and CDR2 LQKENI. This CDR3 is built from 14 residues. CDR3: CASSPQGADTEAFF. CDR3 DNA sequence: TGTGCCAGCTCTCCACAGGGGGCCGACACTGAAGCTTTCTTT.

The chain uses TRBV6-1 and TRBJ1-2; no definite D call. The CDR3 spans 13 residues. Germline V gives CDR1 MNHNS, CDR2 SASEGT. Trimming stripped 3 bases from V and 5 bases from J, with 10 bases between. Here the CDR3 reads CASSDGLGYGYTF. In nucleotides, the CDR3 is TGTGCCAGCAGTGATGGGCTGGGTTATGGCTACACCTTC.

The V call is TRBV10-3, the J call TRBJ1-2, with a possible D match to TRBD1 (6 bases). Trimming left V 0 bases short and J 7 bases short, with 18 bases between. CDR3 size: 16 residues. Germline V gene lookup returns CDR1 ENHRY and CDR2 SYGVKD. The CDR3 DNA follows: TGTGCCATCAGTGAGTCTGGGGGGCCCCGGGGGGCTGGCTACACCTTC. It is translated as CAISESGGPRGAGYTF.

The V and J genes are TRBV27 and TRBJ1-5; no firm D call. V was trimmed by 4 bases and J by 10 bases, leaving 17 bases between them. The CDR3 runs 14 residues. The germline CDR1 and CDR2 sequences are MNHEY and SMNVEV (reference sequence). The CDR3 DNA reads TGTGCCAGCAGTTGGGCCCAAAGATCGGTACCCCAGCATTTT. Its translation: CASSWAQRSVPQHF.

The CDR3 is CASSPTDRYEQYF. In DNA form, the CDR3 reads TGTGCCAGCAGCCCGACGGACAGGTACGAGCAGTACTTC. V gene TRBV6-5 combines with J gene TRBJ2-7; 7 bases fit TRBD1. Trimming at V came to 6 bases and at J to 4 bases, leaving 6 bases not matched to a gene. The CDR3 length is 13 residues. CDR1 and CDR2 from the germline V gene are MNHEY and SVGAGI.

The rearrangement uses TRBV28 and TRBJ1-5, with 7 bases lining up with TRBD1. This CDR3 is built from 15 residues. Germline CDR1 and CDR2: MDHEN and SYDVKM. Trimming cost V 4 bases and J 3 bases; bases outside gene matches: 6. CDR3 amino acids: CASSSLDRLNQPQHF. CDR3 nucleotide sequence: TGTGCCAGCAGTTCGTTGGACAGGCTCAATCAGCCCCAGCATTTT.